What follows is one T cell receptor beta chain and its context. In the original processing: It was from reference gene primer amplification that nucleated cell counts were estimated. Profiling relied on immunoSEQ multiplex PCR, and the TCRdb table lists in-frame clones only, not all of them. V and J calls and clone size come straight from that table; D and trimming were deduced from the DNA. Here the sample spans 110,000 or so clones, around 85% being singletons. Trimming cost V 5 bases and J 5 bases; bases outside gene matches: 13. Looked up from germline, CDR1 is MNHEY and CDR2 is SMNVEV (reference sequence). CDR3 length equals 17 residues. The source of the sample is a study of blood T cell repertoires in COVID-19. Study information: Samples taken during acute and convalescent COVID-19 were collected in the United States, Italy and Spain. Sources were T cells, B-cell-depleted T cells, or PBMCs; the material itself was cDNA or gDNA.

Seattle cases were enrolled at active infection and followed longitudinally. What was sequenced was peripheral blood. The sequence derives from a woman in her fifties or sixties with COVID-19, enrolled during active disease. The V and J genes are TRBV27 and TRBJ1-1; 11 nucleotides line up with TRBD1. The CDR3 spells CASSELDRGLWGTEAFF. CDR3 in DNA: TGTGCCAGCAGTGAATTGGACAGGGGGCTTTGGGGGACTGAAGCTTTCTTT.